Shown below are 29 T cell receptor beta chains from a single sample sequenced in a study of T cells expressing NK-cell markers. TCRdb reprocessed the 5' RACE reads; each CDR3 protein has one entry and no DNA is given. The table lists about 460,000 distinct CDR3 sequences, with 1.4% in the top ten. Sequencing used blood T cells: a sorted CD56 or NKG2C T cell subset, CD4+ or CD8+ T cells, or bulk PBMC T cells (not recorded which). All receptors come from a woman aged 45-60 years in good health.

The chain joins TRBV7-8 to TRBJ2-1. The CDR3 is 15 residues long. Per the germline V gene, CDR1 is SGHVS and CDR2 is FQNEAQ. CDR3 sequence reads: CASSPYLPGYNEQFF.

This sequence joins TRBV5-1 and TRBJ2-1; TCRdb designates TRBD2, a call that cannot be tested without DNA. The germline V gene has CDR1 SGHRS and CDR2 YFSETQ. The CDR3 totals 15 residues. Here the CDR3 reads CASSLEVAGDHEQFF.

The chain has TRBV11-3 and TRBJ2-1; absent DNA, TCRdb's TRBD2 call cannot be checked. CDR1 and CDR2 (germline): SGHNT, YENEEA. The CDR3 has 13 amino acids. The CDR3: CASSFWGRDEQFF. Complete variable domain (other parts from reference TRBV11-3 and TRBJ2-1): EAGVVQSPRYKIIEKKQPVAFWCNPISGHNTLYWYLQNLGQGPELLIRYENEEAVDDSQLPKDRFSAERLKGVDSTLKIQPAELGDSAVYLCASSFWGRDEQFFGPGTRLTVL.

This chain uses TRBV24-1 with TRBJ2-1; no DNA is available, so the TRBD2 call from TCRdb remains unchecked. This CDR3 spans 18 amino acids. In germline, CDR1 is KGHDR, CDR2 SFDVKD. Here the CDR3 reads CATSDPVASGSSYNEQFF.

The J gene is TRBJ2-2, the V gene TRBV11-3. Germline V gene data show CDR1 as SGHNT and CDR2 as YENEEA. The CDR3 has 12 residues. CDR3 in amino acids: CASSLRSGELFF.

The rearrangement joins TRBV20-1 to TRBJ2-3; the TCRdb D gene call, TRBD2, has no DNA to confirm it. Germline CDR1 is DFQATT and CDR2 is SNEGSKA (reference sequence). The CDR3 has 14 amino acids. CDR3 sequence: CSASPQVGSDTQYF.

This CDR3 is CASAKSSGRRGTDTQYF. The chain joins TRBV12-3 or TRBV12-4 to TRBJ2-3; TCRdb proposes TRBD2, but this gene call is untestable without DNA. The CDR3 extends over 17 amino acids.

This chain links TRBV6-4 with TRBJ1-2; TCRdb selects TRBD1, and the lack of DNA leaves this call unchecked. Germline assignment: CDR1 MRHNA and CDR2 SNTAGT. This CDR3 is built from 13 residues. The CDR3 sequence: CASSQTGTTGYTF.

This sequence joins TRBV7-9 and TRBJ1-1; the TCRdb call, TRBD1, lacks DNA for checking. Germline-derived CDR1 and CDR2 are SEHNR and FQNEAQ (reference sequence). The CDR3 runs to 13 residues. The CDR3: CASSPLGQGEAFF.

V and J are TRBV5-1 and TRBJ1-2; the D call of TRBD1 rests on TCRdb alone, since no DNA is present to check it. The CDR3 runs to 16 residues. Germline assignment: CDR1 SGHRS and CDR2 YFSETQ. The CDR3: CASSFSFRQSNYGYTF.

This chain's CDR3 is CASSVGASGSGYEQYF. The chain employs TRBV9 and TRBJ2-7; no DNA is available, so the TRBD2 call from TCRdb remains unchecked. The CDR3 runs 16 residues. Per germline, CDR1 SGDLS and CDR2 YYNGEE.

The gene calls are TRBV7-2 and TRBJ2-1; the D call of TRBD2 rests on TCRdb alone, since no DNA is present to check it. Germline lookup yields CDR1 SGHTA and CDR2 FQGNSA. This CDR3 has 14 residues. CDR3 loop: CASSSSRGLAEQFF.

The chain uses TRBV4-1 and TRBJ2-7; the D call from TCRdb, TRBD2, cannot be confirmed without DNA. CDR3 size: 17 residues. Germline CDR1 reads MGHRA; CDR2 reads YSYEKL. CDR3 in amino acids: CASSQDPSSGRVYEQYF.

The chain links TRBV2 to TRBJ2-5; absent DNA, TCRdb's TRBD1 call cannot be checked. Germline lookup yields CDR1 SNHLY and CDR2 FYNNEI. The CDR3 is 12 amino acids. This chain's CDR3 is CASSEGDRDQYF.

The J gene is TRBJ2-1, the V gene TRBV7-6; the D call of TRBD1 rests on TCRdb alone, since no DNA is present to check it. Germline CDR1 reads SGHVS; CDR2 reads FNYEAQ. This CDR3 comprises 15 residues. The CDR3 region is CASSPQTGTYNEQFF.

J is TRBJ2-4 and V is TRBV29-1. The CDR3 loop spans 13 amino acids. Germline CDR1 reads SQVTM; CDR2 reads ANQGSEA. CDR3 sequence reads: CSVEAGQKNIQYF.

V is TRBV7-9 and J is TRBJ2-3; TCRdb gives TRBD2 as the D gene, but with no DNA this cannot be confirmed. Germline lookup yields CDR1 SEHNR and CDR2 FQNEAQ (reference sequence). The CDR3 runs 15 residues. The CDR3 loop is CASSFLREDTDTQYF.

The V gene is TRBV4-1, the J gene TRBJ2-1; the TRBD1 assignment by TCRdb is unverifiable without DNA. CDR1 and CDR2 from the germline V gene are MGHRA and YSYEKL. The CDR3 spans 13 residues. This CDR3 reads CASSQTRRGEQFF.

The chain combines TRBV6-7 with TRBJ2-7; the TRBD2 assignment by TCRdb is unverifiable without DNA. TRBV6-7 is recorded as an ORF, its role being uncertain. The CDR3 loop spans 12 amino acids. CDR3 amino acids: CASKRAPYEQYF.

J is TRBJ1-1 and V is TRBV11-3; checking the TCRdb D call of TRBD1 is not possible without DNA. The CDR3 spans 18 residues. CDR1 SGHNT and CDR2 YENEEA come from the germline V gene. The CDR3 loop is CASSLGLWDTDMNTEAFF.

The chain has TRBV7-9 and TRBJ2-5; no DNA is available, so the TRBD2 call from TCRdb remains unchecked. Germline-derived CDR1 and CDR2 are SEHNR and FQNEAQ (reference sequence). This CDR3 is 17 amino acids long. CDR3 in amino acids: CASSLAPSGGIQETQYF.

The chain carries TRBV21-1 and TRBJ2-7; TCRdb picks TRBD1, but there is no DNA to check that call. TRBV21-1 is flagged as a pseudogene. The CDR3 extends over 16 amino acids. The CDR3 reads CASSPNPWGAPGEQYF.

The chain combines TRBV5-1 with TRBJ2-4; TCRdb's D gene call, TRBD2, goes unchecked for lack of DNA. Germline V gene data show CDR1 as SGHRS and CDR2 as YFSETQ. The CDR3 sequence is 16 residues long. CDR3 in amino acids: CASSLAGEGAKNIQYF.

The chain carries TRBV20-1 and TRBJ1-3. There are 12 residues in the CDR3. Per germline, CDR1 DFQATT and CDR2 SNEGSKA (reference sequence). CDR3 region: CSARVQGDTIYF.

The chain has TRBV4-1 and TRBJ2-1; TCRdb gives TRBD2 as the D gene, but with no DNA this cannot be confirmed. Germline V gene data show CDR1 as MGHRA and CDR2 as YSYEKL. This CDR3 region has 21 residues. The CDR3 region is CASSPAPIETSGTSGRAGQFF.

This rearrangement joins TRBV4-2 to TRBJ1-4; TCRdb returns TRBD1, unconfirmable since there is no DNA. Germline V CDR1 and CDR2: LGHNA, YNFKEQ. The CDR3 consists of 18 residues. The CDR3 region is CASSLTSSGTGINEKLFF.

The chain uses TRBV12-5 and TRBJ2-7; checking the TCRdb D call of TRBD1 is not possible without DNA. Germline V gene sequence: CDR1 LGHNT, CDR2 FRNRAP. The length of the CDR3 is 13 residues. The CDR3 is CASGSGTGQVQYF. The full variable domain, its missing parts supplied by reference TRBV12-5 and TRBJ2-7, is DARVTQTPRHKVTEMGQEVTMRCQPILGHNTVFWYRQTMMQGLELLAYFRNRAPLDDSGMPKDRFSAEMPDATLATLKIQPSEPRDSAVYFCASGSGTGQVQYFGPGTRLTVT.

This sequence joins TRBV18 and TRBJ2-3. The CDR3 is 14 residues long. CDR1 KGHSH and CDR2 LQKENI come from the germline V gene. CDR3 amino acids: CASSPPDLTHTQYF.

The chain combines TRBV5-1 with TRBJ1-4; there is no DNA to check the TCRdb D call of TRBD1. CDR1 is SGHRS, CDR2 YFSETQ, per germline. CDR3 length: 15 residues. CDR3 sequence: CASSWGTGENEKLFF.